Presented here are 32 T cell receptor beta chains from one specimen sequenced in a study of blood T cell repertoires in COVID-19. The assay was immunoSEQ multiplex PCR, and TCRdb's table has in-frame clones only and misses some. The sample includes 55,000 to 70,000 clones, approximately 86% of them seen just once. Sequencing was performed on peripheral blood. All receptors come from a man in his 70s with acute or convalescent COVID-19.

V usage is TRBV6-5 and J usage is TRBJ1-1, with 7 positions matching TRBD1. The J segment lost 5 bases and the V segment lost 2 bases, leaving 8 bases of the junction unmatched. The germline V gene encodes CDR1 MNHEY and CDR2 SVGAGI. CDR3 length: 15 amino acids. This CDR3 reads CASSYRTGTFTEAFF. CDR3 DNA: TGTGCCAGCAGTTACAGGACAGGAACCTTTACTGAAGCTTTCTTT.

This clone has a single count. This chain connects TRBV5-4 to TRBJ2-7; 8 nucleotides line up with TRBD1. The CDR3 loop spans 13 amino acids. Trimming at V came to 6 bases and at J to 6 bases, leaving 8 bases not matched to a gene. Germline CDR1 and CDR2: SGHNT and YYREEE (reference sequence). CDR3 bases: TGTGCCAGCAATATCCAGGGGGCTAGCGAGCAGTACTTC. This sequence encodes CASNIQGASEQYF.

The chain carries TRBV5-1 and TRBJ2-7; 7 nucleotides match TRBD1. The V gene's germline CDR1 is SGHRS and CDR2 YFSETQ. This CDR3 has 14 residues. V shed 0 bases and J 6 bases; nucleotides not matched to a gene: 6. The CDR3 nucleotides read TGCGCCAGCAGCTTGGAAGGGGGCGGTGGCGAGCAGTACTTC. It codes for CASSLEGGGGEQYF.

The chain recombines TRBV28 with TRBJ1-5; 11 bases are shared with TRBD1. The CDR3 loop spans 16 amino acids. CDR1 MDHEN and CDR2 SYDVKM come from the germline V gene. With 5 bases clipped from V and 4 bases from J, the junction kept 7 bases outside the gene matches. DNA of the CDR3: TGTGCCAGCAGTATGCGCGGACAGGGGGCGAATCAGCCCCAGCATTTT. This translates into CASSMRGQGANQPQHF.

This rearrangement joins TRBV3-1 (or the pseudogene TRBV3-2) to TRBJ1-2; TRBD1 matches 11 bases. This CDR3 is 12 amino acids long. With 1 base clipped from V and 13 bases from J, the junction kept 2 bases outside the gene matches. The germline V gene has CDR1 LGHDT and CDR2 YNNKEL (reference sequence). In DNA form, the CDR3 reads TGTGCCAGCAGCCAAGTCGGGACAGGGGGCACCTTC. This sequence encodes CASSQVGTGGTF.

DNA of the CDR3: TGTGCCAGCAGTCCTGGGGGGAGGACCAACTCTGGAAACACCATATATTTT. Residues: CASSPGGRTNSGNTIYF. The V gene is TRBV25-1, the J gene TRBJ1-3, with TRBD1 as a possible D gene (5 bases). This CDR3 is 17 amino acids long. Germline CDR1 and CDR2: MGHDK and SYGVNS. The V end was cut by 5 bases, the J end by 0 bases, with 17 bases between.

The rearrangement joins TRBV11-2 to TRBJ2-2; D is undetermined. CDR3 size: 13 residues. Germline assignment: CDR1 SGHAT and CDR2 FQNNGV. Deletions cut 1 base from V and 6 bases from J, with 6 bases between. The CDR3 protein is CASSLGLAGELFF. The CDR3 coding sequence is TGTGCCAGCAGCTTAGGTCTAGCCGGGGAGCTGTTTTTT.

V usage is TRBV6-4 and J usage is TRBJ2-7, with D maybe TRBD2 (5 bases). V lost 2 bases and J 3 bases, leaving 17 bases between the germline ends. Germline CDR1 is MRHNA and CDR2 is SNTAGT. The CDR3 sequence is 16 residues long. CDR3 bases: TGTGCCAGCAGTGACGGCCGGAGTAGCGACAACTACGAGCAGTACTTC. It specifies CASSDGRSSDNYEQYF.

The chain combines TRBV5-8 with TRBJ2-1; D possibly corresponds to TRBD2 (5 bases). V was shortened by 4 bases and J by 2 bases, with 13 bases between the two germline ends. CDR1 is SGHTS and CDR2 is YDEGEE in the germline V gene. The CDR3 runs 15 residues. CDR3 sequence reads: CASSLVVGTYNEQFF. The CDR3, as DNA: TGTGCCAGCAGCCTGGTCGTCGGGACCTACAATGAGCAGTTCTTC.

The chain is built from TRBV6-6 and TRBJ1-1; maybe TRBD1 (5 bases). The V end lost 6 bases, the J end lost 5 bases, and 10 bases lay between the germline ends. CDR1 is MNHNY and CDR2 is SVGAGI in the germline V gene (reference sequence). The CDR3 length is 12 residues. The CDR3: CASRGGSTEAFF. The CDR3 DNA reads TGTGCCAGCAGGGGGGGGAGTACTGAAGCTTTCTTT.

This chain connects TRBV5-1 to TRBJ2-1; 7 nucleotides line up with TRBD2. This CDR3 has 15 residues. The J segment lost 4 bases and the V segment lost 0 bases, leaving 4 bases of the junction unmatched. Germline assignment: CDR1 SGHRS and CDR2 YFSETQ. The CDR3 nucleotides are TGCGCCAGCAGCTTGGAGGCGCGGGAGTACAATGAGCAGTTCTTC. Its translation: CASSLEAREYNEQFF.

This chain connects TRBV27 to TRBJ2-7, with D possibly being TRBD2 (6 bases). Germline V gene data show CDR1 as MNHEY and CDR2 as SMNVEV (reference sequence). CDR3 length equals 15 residues. V lost 2 bases and J 3 bases, leaving 14 bases between the germline ends. The CDR3 DNA is TGTGCCAGCAGTTTAGCAGCGGGCCGTAACTACGAGCAGTACTTC. Its protein is CASSLAAGRNYEQYF.

This rearrangement joins TRBV7-9 to TRBJ2-1; either TRBD1 or TRBD2 may supply D (5 bases each). The V gene lost 7 bases and the J gene lost 8 bases, with 9 bases spanning the gap. This CDR3 region has 11 residues. CDR1 is SEHNR, CDR2 FQNEAQ, per germline (reference sequence). The CDR3 DNA follows: TGTGCCAGCACGGGGCTCGATGAGCAGTTCTTC. It codes for CASTGLDEQFF.

This chain links TRBV18 with TRBJ1-6, with D uncertain. This CDR3 is built from 16 residues. Per the germline V gene, CDR1 is KGHSH and CDR2 is LQKENI. V gave up 0 bases and J gave up 7 bases, with 13 bases separating them. The CDR3 spells CASSPPTSTENSPLHF. The CDR3 nucleotides are TGTGCCAGCTCACCACCGACCAGTACAGAGAATTCACCCCTCCACTTT.

J is TRBJ2-3 and V is TRBV11-2, with 10 bases identical to TRBD2. Looked up from germline, CDR1 is SGHAT and CDR2 is FQNNGV. CDR3 length: 18 amino acids. The trim removed 4 bases at V and 2 bases at J, leaving 12 bases unmatched. CDR3 nucleotide sequence: TGTGCCAGCAGCTCAGGCGTGTCTAGCGGGGGCCTCACAGATACGCAGTATTTT. Translating gives CASSSGVSSGGLTDTQYF. The full variable domain, its missing parts supplied by reference TRBV11-2 and TRBJ2-3, is EAGVAQSPRYKIIEKRQSVAFWCNPISGHATLYWYQQILGQGPKLLIQFQNNGVVDDSQLPKDRFSAERLKGVDSTLKIQPAKLEDSAVYLCASSSGVSSGGLTDTQYFGPGTRLTVL.

This chain uses TRBV5-1 with TRBJ2-2; no reliable D call. This CDR3 has 14 residues. Germline lookup yields CDR1 SGHRS and CDR2 YFSETQ. Between the trimmed V and J ends, which lost 0 bases and 3 bases, there was a span of 6 bases. CDR3: CASSLGQDTGELFF. The CDR3, as DNA: TGCGCCAGCAGCTTGGGGCAGGACACCGGGGAGCTGTTTTTT.

This sequence joins TRBV6-6 and TRBJ2-7, with 9 positions matching TRBD2. The CDR3 totals 15 residues. Per germline, CDR1 MNHNY and CDR2 SVGAGI (reference sequence). V was pared by 5 bases and J by 4 bases, with 9 bases of the junction left unmatched. The CDR3 protein is CASSRLAEAAYEQYF. CDR3 in DNA: TGTGCCAGCAGTCGACTAGCGGAGGCCGCATACGAGCAGTACTTC.

The genes are TRBV3-1 (or the pseudogene TRBV3-2) and TRBJ2-1; 7 positions match TRBD1. The germline gives CDR1 LGHDT, CDR2 YNNKEL (reference sequence). V shed 0 bases and J 1 base; nucleotides not matched to a gene: 0. The CDR3 is 15 amino acids. The CDR3: CASSQETGSYNEQFF. The CDR3 bases are TGTGCCAGCAGCCAAGAGACAGGGTCCTACAATGAGCAGTTCTTC.

The rearrangement links TRBV5-4 to TRBJ2-7; 7 nucleotides agree with TRBD1. The CDR3 runs 14 residues. The germline V gene encodes CDR1 SGHNT and CDR2 YYREEE (reference sequence). J lost 2 bases, V lost 6 bases, and 8 bases had no gene match. CDR3 region: CASTRGQATYEQYF. The CDR3 bases are TGTGCCAGCACTCGCGGACAGGCAACCTACGAGCAGTACTTC. Drawing the rest from reference TRBV5-4 and TRBJ2-7, the complete variable domain is ETGVTQSPTHLIKTRGQQVTLRCSSQSGHNTVSWYQQALGQGPQFIFQYYREEENGRGNFPPRFSGLQFPNYSSELNVNALELDDSALYLCASTRGQATYEQYFGPGTRLTVT.

A single count supports this clone. This chain joins TRBV6-1 and TRBJ2-7; D remains ambiguous. The V and J ends lost 3 bases and 7 bases respectively, with 7 bases between them. This CDR3 has 11 amino acids. In germline, CDR1 is MNHNS, CDR2 SASEGT. This CDR3 reads CASSDRPEQYF. CDR3 sequence (DNA): TGTGCCAGCAGTGATCGTCCTGAGCAGTACTTC.

The chain has TRBV9 and TRBJ2-7, with 10 bases aligning to TRBD1. The CDR3 loop spans 17 amino acids. J gave up 3 bases and V 0 bases, and 9 bases lay outside the gene matches. From germline, CDR1 is SGDLS and CDR2 YYNGEE. The CDR3, as DNA: TGTGCCAGCAGCGTAGCTGGGACGGGACAGGGGAGCTACGAGCAGTACTTC. It translates to CASSVAGTGQGSYEQYF.

CDR3 coding DNA: TGTGCCAGCAGTACCCCAGGGGCCTATAATTCACCCCTCCACTTT. It is translated as CASSTPGAYNSPLHF. V gene TRBV6-6 combines with J gene TRBJ1-6; perhaps TRBD1 as D (6 bases). The germline CDR1 and CDR2 sequences are MNHNY and SVGAGI (reference sequence). V dropped 5 bases and J dropped 2 bases, with 10 bases sitting between them. The CDR3 loop spans 15 amino acids.

The V call is TRBV11-2, the J call TRBJ2-5; D gene unclear. The germline V and J ends were trimmed by 6 bases and 4 bases, with 15 bases remaining between them. CDR1 is SGHAT and CDR2 is FQNNGV in the germline V gene. The CDR3 totals 14 residues. CDR3 residues: CASRAVGTLETQYF. CDR3 coding DNA: TGTGCCAGCAGGGCGGTCGGCACATTAGAGACCCAGTACTTC.

The CDR3 reads CASSYSQQGAHTEAFF. CDR3 DNA: TGTGCCAGCAGTTACTCCCAACAGGGGGCGCACACTGAAGCTTTCTTT. The V and J genes are TRBV6-2 or TRBV6-3 and TRBJ1-1, with 9 bases fitting TRBD1. The CDR3 contains 16 residues. J gave up 3 bases and V 0 bases, and 5 bases lay outside the gene matches. CDR1 is MNHEY and CDR2 is SVGEGT in the germline V gene.

The chain uses TRBV7-9 and TRBJ1-6; no clear D gene. V dropped 8 bases and J dropped 5 bases, with 10 bases sitting between them. The V gene's germline CDR1 is SEHNR and CDR2 FQNEAQ (reference sequence). This CDR3 has 13 residues. CDR3 in DNA: TGTGCCAGCGGAGTAGCGAATAATTCACCCCTCCACTTT. Translating gives CASGVANNSPLHF.

As for this clone: Germline is not matched at one junction end, which may reflect a read error. The CDR3: CASTRPGTQNF. The CDR3 nucleotides are TGTGCCAGCACCCGACCGGGAACCCAGAACTTC. V gene TRBV2 combines with J gene TRBJ2-7; D may be TRBD2 (5 bases). This CDR3 spans 11 amino acids. Germline assignment: CDR1 SNHLY and CDR2 FYNNEI. The whole variable domain, filled in from reference TRBV2 and TRBJ2-7, reads EPEVTQTPSHQVTQMGQEVILRCVPISNHLYFYWYRQILGQKVEFLVSFYNNEISEKSEIFDDQFSVERPDGSNFTLKIRSTKLEDSAMYFCASTRPGTQNFGPGTRLTVT.

This clone has only a few counts. This chain connects TRBV19 to TRBJ2-2; D possibly corresponds to TRBD1 (5 bases). The CDR3 is 14 amino acids. V was pared by 6 bases and J by 5 bases, with 13 bases between. Germline V gene lookup returns CDR1 LNHDA and CDR2 SQIVND (reference sequence). The CDR3 loop is CASRGASRTGELFF. The CDR3 nucleotides read TGTGCCAGTAGAGGGGCCTCACGGACCGGGGAGCTGTTTTTT. Full variable domain (rest looked up from reference TRBV19 and TRBJ2-2): DGGITQSPKYLFRKEGQNVTLSCEQNLNHDAMYWYRQDPGQGLRLIYYSQIVNDFQKGDIAEGYSVSREKKESFPLTVTSAQKNPTAFYLCASRGASRTGELFFGEGSRLTVL.

This chain connects TRBV15 to TRBJ2-1; TRBD2 agrees at 7 bases. Germline values: CDR1 LNHNV, CDR2 YYDKDF (reference sequence). The junction had 9 bases not matched to a gene; V was cut back by 0 bases and J by 4 bases. This CDR3 has 17 amino acids. CDR3 DNA sequence: TGTGCCACCAGCAGAGATCGAGGGCTAGCGGTTTACAATGAGCAGTTCTTC. Amino acids: CATSRDRGLAVYNEQFF.

The chain couples TRBV28 to TRBJ2-4, with D possibly matching TRBD1 (5 bases). The CDR3 spans 19 residues. The germline V and J ends were trimmed by 5 bases and 1 base, with 24 bases remaining between them. CDR1 is MDHEN, CDR2 SYDVKM, per germline. CDR3 sequence: CASSLNLGREPFAKNIQYF. DNA of the CDR3: TGTGCCAGCAGTCTCAACCTCGGCAGGGAACCTTTCGCCAAAAACATTCAGTACTTC. The full variable domain, in which reference TRBV28 and TRBJ2-4 provide the parts outside the CDR3, is DVKVTQSSRYLVKRTGEKVFLECVQDMDHENMFWYRQDPGLGLRLIYFSYDVKMKEKGDIPEGYSVSREKKERFSLILESASTNQTSMYLCASSLNLGREPFAKNIQYFGAGTRLSVL.

The chain combines TRBV29-1 with TRBJ2-5; 7 bases agree with TRBD2. Losses at the gene ends were 7 bases for V and 2 bases for J; bases not matched to a gene: 10. Germline lookup yields CDR1 SQVTM and CDR2 ANQGSEA. This CDR3 is 14 amino acids long. CDR3 sequence (DNA): TGCAGCGCAGGGTCAGGGCGGGGGCAAGAGACCCAGTACTTC. This codes for CSAGSGRGQETQYF.

The chain combines TRBV9 with TRBJ1-1; D is unclear. CDR1 is SGDLS and CDR2 is YYNGEE in the germline V gene. Trimming pared 0 bases from V and 1 base from J, leaving 10 bases between. This CDR3 contains 15 residues. The CDR3 DNA follows: TGTGCCAGCAGCGTAGATCCGGGGAGGAACACTGAAGCTTTCTTT. It encodes CASSVDPGRNTEAFF.

CDR3 region: CASSPGHQANSGNTIYF. For the CDR3, the DNA is TGTGCCAGCTCACCAGGCCATCAGGCGAACTCTGGAAACACCATATATTTT. V and J are TRBV18 and TRBJ1-3, with D uncertain. Between the trimmed V and J ends, which lost 2 bases and 0 bases, there was a span of 14 bases. This CDR3 has 17 residues. Germline V gene lookup returns CDR1 KGHSH and CDR2 LQKENI.